This T cell receptor (beta chain) appears in the sequencing data of a study of early T cells in non-severe SARS-CoV-2 infection. In the library, individual cDNA molecules carried attached unique molecular identifiers. Each CDR3 protein gets one entry after TCRdb re-called the 5' RACE reads with MiXCR. This table has about 80,000 distinct CDR3 sequences, roughly a sixth appearing once. The germline V gene has CDR1 SQVTM and CDR2 ANQGSEA. The V and J ends lost 3 bases and 1 base respectively, with 7 bases between them. The CDR3 covers 12 residues. The genes are TRBV29-1 and TRBJ2-7; D possibly corresponds to TRBD1 (6 bases). The clonotype comes from an adult who was a healthcare worker with PCR-confirmed SARS-CoV-2 infection or an uninfected control (not recorded which). What was sequenced was whole blood. The CDR3 spells CSVERGSYEQYF. CDR3 DNA sequence: TGCAGCGTTGAGAGGGGGTCCTACGAGCAGTACTTC.